The 10 T cell receptor beta chains listed next were all sequenced from one sample in a study of T cells in Graves' hyperthyroidism and ophthalmopathy. Amplification of TCR beta CDR3 regions was performed using RNA transcripts as template. Carried out on the TCR CDR3, a first-round RT-PCR used the HTBI primer set. TCRdb used MiXCR to reprocess the multiplex PCR reads, holding one entry per CDR3 protein. The sample includes around 56,000 distinct CDR3 sequences, just under 50% of them seen just once. Material: blood. The receptor set was obtained from a woman in her 30s with Graves' ophthalmopathy.

As for this clonotype: The germline gene is not matched at one end of the junction; a read error may be the cause. This chain joins TRBV7-3 and TRBJ2-2; either TRBD1 or TRBD2 may supply D (6 bases each). The CDR3 length is 14 residues. Germline-derived CDR1 and CDR2 are SGHTA and FQGTGA. CDR3 in amino acids: CASSLVRDTGEVFF. The CDR3 DNA reads as TGTGCCAGCAGCTTAGTTAGGGACACCGGGGAGGTGTTTTTT.

In this sample, this clonotype turned up many times. The CDR3 nucleotides are TGTGCCAGCAGTTTCCTCAGACAGGGAGGGGAGCAGTACTTC. Translating gives CASSFLRQGGEQYF. This sequence joins TRBV28 and TRBJ2-7; the D gene could be TRBD1 or TRBD2 (7 bases each). Germline-derived CDR1 and CDR2 are MDHEN and SYDVKM. V was shortened by 3 bases and J by 7 bases, with 16 bases between the two germline ends. There are 14 residues in the CDR3.

For this clonotype: At one end the junction does not follow the germline gene, possibly because of a read error. The gene calls are TRBV12-3 or TRBV12-4 and TRBJ2-1; D remains unclear. The CDR3 is 15 residues long. CDR3 DNA sequence: TGTGCCAGCAGTTCATCGGCCACTACCCGAGATGAGCAGCTCTTC. It codes for CASSSSATTRDEQLF.

This clonotype was found a few times. The gene calls are TRBV18 and TRBJ2-7; 11 positions match TRBD1. There are 16 residues in the CDR3. Germline loops: CDR1 KGHSH, CDR2 LQKENI. V lost 3 bases to trimming and J lost 5 bases; unmatched junction nucleotides: 9. The CDR3 bases are TGTGCCAGCTCACCCCGACTGGACAGGGGGCTCCACGAGCAGTACTTC. Its protein is CASSPRLDRGLHEQYF.

CDR3 region: CASSEEIGQVRQPQHF. The CDR3, as DNA: TGTGCCAGCAGTGAAGAGATAGGACAGGTCCGTCAGCCCCAGCATTTT. The rearrangement joins TRBV2 to TRBJ1-5; the match to TRBD1 covers 7 bases. Germline lookup yields CDR1 SNHLY and CDR2 FYNNEI. V was pared by 1 base and J by 6 bases, with 9 bases of the junction left unmatched. This CDR3 is 16 amino acids long.

This clonotype was observed at least ten times. CDR3 DNA sequence: TGCGCCAGCAGCATCCCGGGACAGGGAGGTGCCTACGAGCAGTACTTC. It translates to CASSIPGQGGAYEQYF. The genes are TRBV4-1 and TRBJ2-7, with 9 bases aligning to TRBD1. The junction had 10 bases not matched to a gene; V was cut back by 5 bases and J by 2 bases. The CDR3 runs 16 residues. Germline V lookup: CDR1 MGHRA, CDR2 YSYEKL.

As to this clonotype: No DNA is shown, since the ends of the CDR3 on it are uncertain; the CDR3 is the one TCRdb lists. V is TRBV5-6 and J is TRBJ2-5; the D call TRBD2 from the table was never checked on the DNA. The CDR3 length equals 17 residues, ends included. The germline V gene has CDR1 SGHDT and CDR2 YYEEEE. CDR3 residues: CASSFYICSARQETQYF.

This clonotype was observed at least ten times. The chain carries TRBV19 and TRBJ2-1; maybe TRBD2 (6 bases). V was trimmed by 6 bases and J by 6 bases, leaving 9 bases between them. The CDR3 loop spans 12 amino acids. Per germline, CDR1 LNHDA and CDR2 SQIVND (reference sequence). In DNA form, the CDR3 reads TGTGCCAGTAGCCGGGACTTCAATGAGCAGTTCTTC. Translated, it gives CASSRDFNEQFF. Full variable domain (remainder filled in from reference TRBV19 and TRBJ2-1): DGGITQSPKYLFRKEGQNVTLSCEQNLNHDAMYWYRQDPGQGLRLIYYSQIVNDFQKGDIAEGYSVSREKKESFPLTVTSAQKNPTAFYLCASSRDFNEQFFGPGTRLTVL.

This clonotype has ten or more counts. This chain joins TRBV5-1 and TRBJ2-7, with 10 bases matching TRBD2. Per germline, CDR1 SGHRS and CDR2 YFSETQ. The CDR3 is 16 amino acids. With V trimmed by 4 bases and J by 2 bases, 9 bases remained unmatched. The CDR3 bases are TGCGCCAGCAGCCCCAGCGGGGGGGGAAACGCCTACGAGCAGTACTTC. Its protein product is CASSPSGGGNAYEQYF.

This clonotype appeared many times. The CDR3 sequence: CAWRTVGTEAFF. As DNA, the CDR3 is TGTGCCTGGAGAACTGTTGGCACTGAAGCTTTCTTT. The genes are TRBV30 and TRBJ1-1; no clear D gene. Germline lookup yields CDR1 GTSNPN and CDR2 SVGIG (reference sequence). There are 12 residues in the CDR3. Trimming shortened V by 3 bases and J by 4 bases, and 9 bases separated the two germline ends. The variable domain in full, completed from reference TRBV30 and TRBJ1-1, reads SQTIHQWPATLVQPVGSPLSLECTVEGTSNPNLYWYRQAAGRGLQLLFYSVGIGQISSEVPQNLSASRPQDRQFILSSKKLLLSDSGFYLCAWRTVGTEAFFGQGTRLTVV.